Below are 32 T cell receptor beta chains sequenced from a single sample in a study of T cell repertoires in cytomegalovirus infection. These receptors are not linked to any known antigen. TCRdb re-called the reads with MiXCR, one entry per CDR3 protein. The sample carries about 340,000 distinct CDR3 sequences, about 28% recorded once. This sample comprised cultured PBMCs, obtained from culture after CMV antigen stimulation. These TCRs come from a human donor in good health (CMV status not recorded). Some clones in this sample may be carry-over from other donors' samples.

The chain links TRBV6-1 to TRBJ1-2; 7 positions agree with TRBD1. CDR1 and CDR2 from the germline V gene are MNHNS and SASEGT. The length of the CDR3 is 17 residues. The V gene end was trimmed by 2 bases and the J gene end by 5 bases; junction bases not matched to a gene: 14. CDR3: CASSESNPGQKFYGYTF. The CDR3 DNA follows: TGTGCCAGCAGTGAATCAAACCCGGGACAGAAGTTTTATGGCTACACCTTC.

The chain recombines TRBV7-8 with TRBJ2-5; no firm D call. Trimming cost V 5 bases and J 4 bases, with 11 bases left between them. The CDR3 has 13 residues. Germline V gene data show CDR1 as SGHVS and CDR2 as FQNEAQ. This CDR3 reads CASSPVPGETQYF. In DNA, the CDR3 is TGTGCCAGCAGCCCGGTGCCCGGAGAGACCCAGTACTTC.

This clonotype was counted a few times. J is TRBJ2-7 and V is TRBV20-1; 7 nucleotides align to TRBD1. Germline CDR1 is DFQATT and CDR2 is SNEGSKA (reference sequence). Trimming removed 3 bases from V and 3 bases from J; junction bases left unmatched: 8. The CDR3 runs to 14 residues. The DNA for the CDR3 is TGCAGTGCTAGGGGAACCGGGACAGTCTACGAGCAGTACTTC. Protein product: CSARGTGTVYEQYF.

The chain couples TRBV11-3 to TRBJ2-7, with TRBD2 as a possible D gene (6 bases). The CDR3 is made up of 15 amino acids. Germline CDR1 and CDR2: SGHNT and YENEEA. V lost 5 bases and J lost 3, with 17 bases in between. CDR3 coding DNA: TGTGCCAGCAGCCCCCAGCGGGCCGCGATCTACGAGCAGTACTTC. This translates into CASSPQRAAIYEQYF. The variable domain in full, completed from reference TRBV11-3 and TRBJ2-7, reads EAGVVQSPRYKIIEKKQPVAFWCNPISGHNTLYWYLQNLGQGPELLIRYENEEAVDDSQLPKDRFSAERLKGVDSTLKIQPAELGDSAVYLCASSPQRAAIYEQYFGPGTRLTVT.

CDR3 sequence: CASSYKSTNEKLFF. For the CDR3, the DNA is TGTGCCAGCAGTTACAAATCAACTAATGAAAAACTGTTTTTT. The chain has TRBV27 and TRBJ1-4; D is ambiguous. The CDR3 is 14 amino acids. V lost 4 bases to trimming and J lost 0 bases, with 6 bases between them. Looked up from germline, CDR1 is MNHEY and CDR2 is SMNVEV (reference sequence).

The chain is built from TRBV7-6 and TRBJ1-1; tentative D call: TRBD1 (5 bases). The CDR3 loop spans 14 amino acids. V lost 4 bases and J lost 4, with 13 bases in between. The V gene's germline CDR1 is SGHVS and CDR2 FNYEAQ. Here the CDR3 DNA reads TGTGCCAGCAGCTCCAGGGTCGGCGGCACTGAAGCTTTCTTT. This translates into CASSSRVGGTEAFF.

This sequence joins TRBV6-1 and TRBJ1-1; D is perhaps TRBD1 (6 bases). This CDR3 is built from 14 residues. Trimming removed 5 bases at V and 4 bases at J, with 14 bases between. Germline assignment: CDR1 MNHNS and CDR2 SASEGT. CDR3 residues: CASSFRQVSTEAFF. CDR3 DNA sequence: TGTGCCAGCAGTTTCCGACAGGTGAGCACTGAAGCTTTCTTT.

This chain links TRBV19 with TRBJ1-2; perhaps TRBD1 as D (6 bases). The CDR3 is 14 residues long. From germline, CDR1 is LNHDA and CDR2 SQIVND (reference sequence). Trimming removed 7 bases from V and 1 base from J, with 13 bases in between. CDR3 amino acids: CASTPAGDNYGYTF. CDR3 coding DNA: TGTGCCAGTACACCGGCAGGGGATAACTATGGCTACACCTTC.

This clonotype was picked up many times. The rearrangement joins TRBV2 to TRBJ1-5, with no clear D. V was trimmed by 6 bases and J by 6 bases, leaving 18 bases between them. Germline V gives CDR1 SNHLY, CDR2 FYNNEI. This CDR3 has 15 residues. CDR3 sequence: CASSKLREGSQPQHF. CDR3 DNA sequence: TGTGCCAGCAGCAAACTTCGGGAAGGGAGTCAGCCCCAGCATTTT.

CDR3 region: CASSQGQGTYRQFF. The CDR3 bases are TGTGCCAGTAGTCAGGGACAGGGGACCTATCGACAGTTCTTC. This chain connects TRBV19 to TRBJ2-1; TRBD1 aligns across 10 bases. This CDR3 is built from 14 residues. Germline CDR1 LNHDA, CDR2 SQIVND (reference sequence). Trimming took 5 bases from V and 13 from J; bases not matched to a gene: 11.

The genes are TRBV7-3 and TRBJ2-6; D call uncertain. V shed 4 bases and J shed 4 bases, with 8 bases lying between them. Germline CDR1 and CDR2: SGHTA and FQGTGA. This CDR3 is built from 14 residues. CDR3 region: CASSSRPGANVLTF. The CDR3 DNA reads as TGTGCCAGCAGCTCGAGGCCCGGGGCCAACGTCCTGACTTTC.

The chain links TRBV5-1 to TRBJ1-1, with D unresolved. The CDR3 runs 13 residues. From germline, CDR1 is SGHRS and CDR2 YFSETQ. V lost 5 bases to trimming and J lost 0 bases, with 8 bases between them. In DNA form, the CDR3 reads TGCGCCAGCAGAGGAGCCATGAACACTGAAGCTTTCTTT. Translation: CASRGAMNTEAFF.

The table lists this clonotype with a few counts. The chain links TRBV19 to TRBJ2-3; 9 bases are a match to TRBD1. The CDR3 runs to 17 residues. Germline CDR1 is LNHDA and CDR2 is SQIVND (reference sequence). Trimming took 3 bases from V and 4 from J; bases not matched to a gene: 11. CDR3 in amino acids: CASSMFPGQGRSDTQYF. The CDR3 DNA follows: TGTGCCAGTAGTATGTTCCCGGGACAGGGAAGGTCAGATACGCAGTATTTT.

This clonotype occurred a few times. This chain links TRBV7-8 with TRBJ1-1, with D possibly TRBD1 on 5 matching bases. CDR3 length: 13 residues. The germline V and J ends were trimmed by 4 bases and 4 bases, with 10 bases remaining between them. The germline gives CDR1 SGHVS, CDR2 FQNEAQ. The CDR3 sequence: CASSSRDGTEAFF. CDR3 coding DNA: TGTGCCAGCAGCTCCCGGGACGGCACTGAAGCTTTCTTT.

The J gene is TRBJ1-2, the V gene TRBV10-3; maybe TRBD1 (5 bases). Germline V gene data show CDR1 as ENHRY and CDR2 as SYGVKD. This CDR3 comprises 14 residues. V lost 4 bases and J lost 4, with 13 bases in between. The CDR3 nucleotides are TGTGCCATCAGTGTTAAGGCAAGGGGCTATGGCTACACCTTC. Its protein is CAISVKARGYGYTF.

The chain is built from TRBV27 and TRBJ1-6, with no clear D. The CDR3 is 12 amino acids. V shed 5 bases and J shed 4 bases, with 3 bases lying between them. Germline CDR1 reads MNHEY; CDR2 reads SMNVEV (reference sequence). The CDR3 sequence is CASSMYNSPLHF. In nucleotides, the CDR3 is TGTGCCAGCAGTATGTATAATTCACCCCTCCACTTT.

In this sample, this clonotype turned up once. The V call is TRBV27, the J call TRBJ2-7; D is uncertain. With 4 bases removed from V and 2 bases from J, the gap between germline ends came to 12 bases. CDR3 length equals 14 residues. Per the germline V gene, CDR1 is MNHEY and CDR2 is SMNVEV (reference sequence). The DNA of the CDR3 is TGTGCCAGCAGTTCCCCGACACTAACCTACGAGCAGTACTTC. Its protein product is CASSSPTLTYEQYF.

This clonotype has a count of ten or more. The chain couples TRBV7-2 to TRBJ2-1; a weak D match, TRBD1 (6 bases). Deletions cut 4 bases from V and 0 bases from J, with 13 bases between. Germline loops: CDR1 SGHTA, CDR2 FQGNSA. The CDR3 consists of 16 residues. This CDR3 is CASSSPGVSSYNEQFF. The CDR3 coding sequence is TGTGCCAGCAGCTCCCCAGGGGTTAGCTCCTACAATGAGCAGTTCTTC.

This clonotype was seen a handful of times. V usage is TRBV7-6 and J usage is TRBJ1-1; D call uncertain. This CDR3 is built from 13 residues. V lost 1 base, J lost 6 bases, and 9 bases lay in between. CDR1 is SGHVS, CDR2 FNYEAQ, per germline. The DNA for the CDR3 is TGTGCCAGCAGCTTAGGCGGTTCGGCTGAAGCTTTCTTT. This codes for CASSLGGSAEAFF.

This clonotype was counted many times. The V gene is TRBV18, the J gene TRBJ1-6; 9 positions match TRBD1. Germline V gene data show CDR1 as KGHSH and CDR2 as LQKENI. CDR3 length: 15 amino acids. V shed 3 bases and J 10 bases; nucleotides not matched to a gene: 7. The CDR3 sequence: CASSPSQGAGSPLHF. The CDR3 bases are TGTGCCAGCTCACCCTCACAGGGGGCAGGATCACCCCTCCACTTT.

This clonotype was detected many times. The chain uses TRBV6-1 and TRBJ1-6; no clear D. Germline CDR1 and CDR2: MNHNS and SASEGT. This CDR3 spans 14 amino acids. The ends were cut back, 5 bases at V and 4 bases at J, with 9 bases in the middle. CDR3 residues: CASSYAGYNSPLHF. The CDR3, as DNA: TGTGCCAGCAGTTACGCAGGTTATAATTCACCCCTCCACTTT.

The rearrangement joins TRBV3-1 to TRBJ2-7, with a weak D call TRBD1 (6 bases). The CDR3 runs 13 residues. With 4 bases removed from V and 2 bases from J, the gap between germline ends came to 9 bases. Germline CDR1 LGHDT, CDR2 YNNKEL (reference sequence). CDR3 coding DNA: TGTGCCAGCAGCCCGCGGACAGCCTACGAGCAGTACTTC. The encoded protein is CASSPRTAYEQYF.

This clonotype has just a few counts. The rearrangement uses TRBV6-1 and TRBJ1-4; tentative D call: TRBD1 (6 bases). V lost 3 bases and J lost 8, with 13 bases in between. Per germline, CDR1 MNHNS and CDR2 SASEGT. The length of the CDR3 is 14 residues. The CDR3 coding sequence is TGTGCCAGCAGTGAGCACAGGGTGGGCGAAAAACTGTTTTTT. Encoded protein: CASSEHRVGEKLFF.

About this clonotype itself: The junction departs from germline at one end; a sequencing error may be responsible. The V gene is TRBV6-1, the J gene TRBJ2-7; tentatively, D is TRBD1 (6 bases). CDR1 and CDR2 (germline): MNHNS, SASEGT. CDR3 length: 15 residues. CDR3 sequence (DNA): TGTGCCAGCAGTTACGTGCAGGGGACCTCCTACAAGCAGTACTTC. It yields the protein CASSYVQGTSYKQYF.

This clonotype was seen only a few times. J is TRBJ1-1 and V is TRBV4-1, with a weak D call TRBD1 (5 bases). Trimming took 1 base from V and 1 from J, leaving 13 bases between them. Germline CDR1 and CDR2: MGHRA and YSYEKL. The CDR3 consists of 16 residues. The CDR3 spells CASSQVPGVENTEAFF. CDR3 DNA sequence: TGCGCCAGCAGCCAAGTCCCGGGGGTAGAGAACACTGAAGCTTTCTTT.

This clonotype was counted at least ten times. This chain joins TRBV12-3 or TRBV12-4 and TRBJ1-6, with 11 bases that match TRBD1. The CDR3 extends over 14 amino acids. V was clipped by 3 bases and J by 10 bases; unmatched bases: 2. The CDR3 reads CASSFGQGASPLHF. DNA of the CDR3: TGTGCCAGCAGTTTCGGACAGGGGGCATCACCCCTCCACTTT.

The rearrangement uses TRBV10-2 and TRBJ2-1; D call uncertain. The CDR3 totals 15 residues. CDR1 WSHSY and CDR2 SAAADI come from the germline V gene. V lost 6 bases to trimming and J lost 1 base, with 13 bases between them. Here the CDR3 reads CASRNGSGSYNEQFF. The CDR3, as DNA: TGCGCCAGCAGGAACGGTTCGGGTTCCTACAATGAGCAGTTCTTC.

About this clonotype: Its ends do not fully match the called genes, so a read error is possible. The V and J genes are TRBV4-1 and TRBJ1-6, with no clear D. The CDR3 covers 16 residues. Looked up from germline, CDR1 is MGHRA and CDR2 is YSYEKL. The CDR3 DNA sequence: TGTGCCAGCAGCCCAGCAACACCGTGGCGAGGTTCACCCCTCCACTTT. The encoded protein is CASSPATPWRGSPLHF.

This clonotype appeared once. The chain uses TRBV7-4 and TRBJ2-7; a possible D gene is TRBD2 (6 bases). Looked up from germline, CDR1 is SGHVT and CDR2 is SQSDAQ. The CDR3 length is 12 residues. V lost 5 bases and J lost 6, with 11 bases in between. The CDR3 reads CASSPDGGEQYF. The CDR3 DNA sequence: TGTGCCAGCAGCCCCGACGGGGGCGAGCAGTACTTC.

The chain carries TRBV6-8 and TRBJ1-3; D call uncertain. Germline values: CDR1 MNHGY, CDR2 SAAAGT. The V and J ends lost 6 bases and 0 bases respectively, with 15 bases between them. The CDR3 runs 16 residues. This CDR3 reads CASSSGQLFSGNTIYF. As DNA, the CDR3 is TGTGCCAGCAGCAGTGGTCAACTTTTCTCTGGAAACACCATATATTTT.

This clonotype has more than one count but fewer than ten. The rearrangement uses TRBV14 and TRBJ2-5; D ambiguous. V was shortened by 1 base and J by 7 bases, with 10 bases between the two germline ends. The CDR3 sequence is 13 residues long. Germline V gene sequence: CDR1 SGHDN, CDR2 FVKESK. CDR3 sequence: CASSQAAAGTQYF. For the CDR3, the DNA is TGTGCCAGCAGCCAAGCAGCTGCTGGGACCCAGTACTTC.

This rearrangement joins TRBV4-1 to TRBJ2-5; D remains ambiguous. The CDR3 covers 17 residues. The V end was cut by 2 bases, the J end by 7 bases, with 23 bases between. The germline V gene has CDR1 MGHRA and CDR2 YSYEKL. CDR3 protein: CASSQSPRKDPWGTQYF. The DNA of the CDR3 is TGCGCCAGCAGCCAAAGTCCCCGCAAGGACCCCTGGGGGACCCAGTACTTC.